This record covers a single T cell receptor (beta chain). The data originate from a study of T cell changes during pregnancy in multiple sclerosis. V trimming: 2 bases; J trimming: 6 bases; junction bases outside the gene matches: 8. From germline, CDR1 is SGHVS and CDR2 FQNEAQ. The CDR3 length is 15 residues. The method was immunoSEQ multiplex PCR; TCRdb's version includes in-frame clones alone and lacks a portion of them. The table lists tens of thousands of clones, 80% to 90% of them singletons. The sequence came from a female donor in good health, enrolled as a control in a pregnancy study. V usage is TRBV7-8 and J usage is TRBJ1-1; 8 nucleotides match TRBD1. The starting material was peripheral blood, obtained in the first trimester of pregnancy. The CDR3, as DNA: TGTGCCAGCAGCTTATTGTCAGGGGGCACTCCTGAAGCTTTCTTT. It encodes CASSLLSGGTPEAFF.